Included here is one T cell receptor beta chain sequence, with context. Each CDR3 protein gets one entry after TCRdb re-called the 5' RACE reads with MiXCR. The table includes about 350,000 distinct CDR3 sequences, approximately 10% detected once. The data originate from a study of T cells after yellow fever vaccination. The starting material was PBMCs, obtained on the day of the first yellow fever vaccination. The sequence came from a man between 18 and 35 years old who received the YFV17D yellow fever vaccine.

The CDR3 region is CASSPSDIWNQPQHF. The CDR3 nucleotides are TGTGCCAGCAGTCCCTCGGATATATGGAATCAGCCCCAGCATTTT. V gene TRBV27 combines with J gene TRBJ1-5; D uncertain. Trimming took off 5 bases at V and 4 bases at J, with 15 bases between the two ends. From germline, CDR1 is MNHEY and CDR2 SMNVEV (reference sequence). The CDR3 extends over 15 amino acids.